The 18 T cell receptor beta chains given below trace back to one sample, sequenced in a study of shared clonotypes between healthy human individuals. TCRdb keeps only in-frame clones here, not all; method: immunoSEQ multiplex PCR. The sample has fewer than 400,000 clones; under 80% are singletons. Sequenced: memory CD4+ T cells sorted from blood. As for subset: CD45RA-negative fraction. Every receptor here comes from a man aged 25-45 years in good health.

J is TRBJ2-1 and V is TRBV19; D may be TRBD1 (6 bases). The germline V and J ends were trimmed by 4 bases and 7 bases, with 17 bases remaining between them. The CDR3 consists of 15 residues. The germline gives CDR1 LNHDA, CDR2 SQIVND (reference sequence). The DNA for the CDR3 is TGTGCCAGTAGTAGAGACAGGTTGGGCACAAATGAGCAGTTCTTC. It translates to CASSRDRLGTNEQFF.

The rearrangement joins TRBV2 to TRBJ2-2; 11 bases match TRBD2. The CDR3 covers 18 residues. Germline V gene data show CDR1 as SNHLY and CDR2 as FYNNEI. After removal of 6 bases from V and 1 base from J, the junction contained 10 bases not matched to a gene. The DNA of the CDR3 is TGTGCCAGCAGATCCCCAACCCTAGCGGGAGGGAACACCGGGGAGCTGTTTTTT. Its protein product is CASRSPTLAGGNTGELFF. Full variable domain (rest looked up from reference TRBV2 and TRBJ2-2): EPEVTQTPSHQVTQMGQEVILRCVPISNHLYFYWYRQILGQKVEFLVSFYNNEISEKSEIFDDQFSVERPDGSNFTLKIRSTKLEDSAMYFCASRSPTLAGGNTGELFFGEGSRLTVL.

This clone came up once. The V gene is TRBV19, the J gene TRBJ2-1; 8 bases map to TRBD1. The germline CDR1 and CDR2 sequences are LNHDA and SQIVND (reference sequence). The CDR3 sequence is 15 residues long. With V trimmed by 3 bases and J by 6 bases, 7 bases remained unmatched. The CDR3 coding sequence is TGTGCCAGTAGTATGGGGCAGGGGGCTAGCAATGAGCAGTTCTTC. It is translated as CASSMGQGASNEQFF.

The gene calls are TRBV27 and TRBJ2-7; 13 nucleotides align to TRBD2. CDR1 MNHEY and CDR2 SMNVEV come from the germline V gene (reference sequence). The CDR3 sequence is 19 residues long. V dropped 0 bases and J dropped 6; count of bases not matched to a gene: 14. CDR3 protein: CASSLSIPSLAGGSGEQYF. CDR3 bases: TGTGCCAGCAGTTTATCGATCCCCTCACTAGCGGGAGGGTCTGGCGAGCAGTACTTC.

The chain links TRBV5-6 to TRBJ2-4; 9 nucleotides match TRBD1. V lost 4 bases, J lost 7 bases, and 12 bases stayed unmatched. CDR1 and CDR2 from the germline V gene are SGHDT and YYEEEE. This CDR3 is 16 amino acids long. This chain's CDR3 is CASSPRDRAVGNIQYF. CDR3 bases: TGTGCCAGCAGCCCTAGGGACAGGGCGGTCGGGAACATTCAGTACTTC.

V usage is TRBV9 and J usage is TRBJ1-2; 10 bases line up with TRBD1. After removal of 4 bases from V and 7 bases from J, the junction contained 4 bases not matched to a gene. The CDR3 sequence is 13 residues long. Germline CDR1 is SGDLS and CDR2 is YYNGEE. Here the CDR3 DNA reads TGTGCCAGCAGCCTAAGGACAGGGGGTGGCTACACCTTC. Residues: CASSLRTGGGYTF.

The chain couples TRBV5-5 to TRBJ2-7; possible D gene TRBD1, 5 bases. CDR3 length equals 15 residues. CDR1 and CDR2 from the germline V gene are SGHKS and YYEKEE (reference sequence). With 4 bases removed from V and 0 bases from J, the gap between germline ends came to 14 bases. CDR3 nucleotide sequence: TGTGCCAGCAGCGCAGGGCCTTCGGACTCCTACGAGCAGTACTTC. It is translated as CASSAGPSDSYEQYF.

The chain links TRBV2 to TRBJ1-1; 11 bases match TRBD1. The V segment lost 5 bases and the J segment 4 bases; nucleotides outside the gene matches: 6. Germline V gene lookup returns CDR1 SNHLY and CDR2 FYNNEI. The CDR3 covers 15 residues. The CDR3, as DNA: TGTGCCAGCAGTTCTCCGGGACAGGGGGTCACTGAAGCTTTCTTT. This encodes CASSSPGQGVTEAFF. The whole variable domain, filled in from reference TRBV2 and TRBJ1-1, reads EPEVTQTPSHQVTQMGQEVILRCVPISNHLYFYWYRQILGQKVEFLVSFYNNEISEKSEIFDDQFSVERPDGSNFTLKIRSTKLEDSAMYFCASSSPGQGVTEAFFGQGTRLTVV.

This clone was found a few times. The V call is TRBV7-9, the J call TRBJ2-7; D may be TRBD1 or TRBD2 (6 bases each). CDR1 SEHNR and CDR2 FQNEAQ come from the germline V gene (reference sequence). Deletions cut 0 bases from V and 3 bases from J, with 12 bases between. This CDR3 contains 15 residues. Here the CDR3 reads CASSLASGGLYEQYF. DNA for the CDR3: TGTGCCAGCAGCTTAGCGAGTGGGGGGCTCTACGAGCAGTACTTC.

The chain couples TRBV30 to TRBJ2-1; 8 nucleotides align to TRBD2. This CDR3 is built from 12 residues. Germline V gene data show CDR1 as GTSNPN and CDR2 as SVGIG (reference sequence). Germline trimming cut 6 bases from V and 15 bases from J; bases unmatched to any gene: 13. CDR3 nucleotide sequence: TGTGCCTGTAACGGGTTGGGGACTAGTGGGTTCTTC. It is translated as CACNGLGTSGFF.

The CDR3 loop is CASSSQGTSGKLYNEQFF. The CDR3 nucleotides are TGTGCCAGCAGCTCACAGGGGACTAGCGGGAAATTATACAATGAGCAGTTCTTC. This sequence joins TRBV7-2 and TRBJ2-1; the match to TRBD2 covers 13 bases. The germline CDR1 and CDR2 sequences are SGHTA and FQGNSA. J gave up 4 bases and V 4 bases, and 10 bases lay outside the gene matches. This CDR3 is built from 18 residues.

This sequence joins TRBV7-9 and TRBJ2-5; 8 bases agree with TRBD2. There are 15 residues in the CDR3. Trimming took 3 bases from V and 2 from J; bases not matched to a gene: 5. The germline CDR1 and CDR2 sequences are SEHNR and FQNEAQ (reference sequence). For the CDR3, the DNA is TGTGCCAGCAGCTTGGGAGGCGGGGGGCAAGAGACCCAGTACTTC. Residues: CASSLGGGGQETQYF.

The rearrangement links TRBV28 to TRBJ1-5; TRBD1 might be the D (5 bases). CDR1 is MDHEN, CDR2 SYDVKM, per germline. With 7 bases removed from V and 7 bases from J, the gap between germline ends came to 14 bases. The CDR3 extends over 13 amino acids. CDR3 in amino acids: CASTSGTSQPQHF. Written as DNA, the CDR3 is TGTGCCAGCACGTCAGGGACTAGCCAGCCCCAGCATTTT.

The chain recombines TRBV5-1 with TRBJ1-2; maybe TRBD1 (6 bases). The CDR3 loop spans 14 amino acids. The germline CDR1 and CDR2 sequences are SGHRS and YFSETQ. Trimming pared 4 bases from V and 11 bases from J, leaving 21 bases between. CDR3 protein: CASSETAGAGWYTF. CDR3 sequence (DNA): TGCGCCAGCAGCGAAACCGCGGGGGCCGGCTGGTACACCTTC.

This clone was seen a handful of times. The gene calls are TRBV27 and TRBJ2-3; TRBD1 matches at 7 bases. Looked up from germline, CDR1 is MNHEY and CDR2 is SMNVEV (reference sequence). The junction had 15 bases not matched to a gene; V was cut back by 4 bases and J by 8 bases. This CDR3 is 16 amino acids long. The CDR3: CASSSPRGLGRGTQYF. The CDR3 DNA reads as TGTGCCAGCAGTTCCCCTAGGGGGCTGGGACGGGGTACGCAGTATTTT.

V gene TRBV6-5 combines with J gene TRBJ2-1; TRBD2 matches at 11 bases. V lost 7 bases to trimming and J lost 9 bases; unmatched junction nucleotides: 11. CDR3 length: 15 residues. Germline-derived CDR1 and CDR2 are MNHEY and SVGAGI. The CDR3 reads CASTGGLAGGGEQFF. Written as DNA, the CDR3 is TGTGCCAGCACGGGTGGACTAGCGGGCGGGGGTGAGCAGTTCTTC.

The chain joins TRBV19 to TRBJ2-2; a possible D gene is TRBD2 (6 bases). V lost 3 bases to trimming and J lost 4 bases, with 12 bases between them. Per germline, CDR1 LNHDA and CDR2 SQIVND (reference sequence). The CDR3 has 15 residues. CDR3 loop: CASSIGGRGTGELFF. In DNA, the CDR3 is TGTGCCAGTAGTATCGGGGGTAGAGGCACCGGGGAGCTGTTTTTT.

The rearrangement joins TRBV5-1 to TRBJ2-5; 14 bases are a match to TRBD2. Germline-derived CDR1 and CDR2 are SGHRS and YFSETQ. The CDR3 extends over 17 amino acids. Trimming removed 4 bases from V and 5 bases from J; junction bases left unmatched: 10. The CDR3 DNA follows: TGCGCCAGCAGCCGGGGACTAGCGGGAGAGCACACGGAGACCCAGTACTTC. Amino acids: CASSRGLAGEHTETQYF.